A selection of T cell receptor beta chains follows, all from one sample in a study of blood T cell repertoires in COVID-19. Here immunoSEQ multiplex PCR was the method, and the copy in TCRdb shows in-frame clones only, minus some. Here the sample spans some 150,000 clones, roughly 80% being singletons. The sample consisted of peripheral blood. Receptors were obtained from a woman between 70 and 85 years old with COVID-19, enrolled during active disease. The CDR3 runs from the conserved cysteine through the conserved F or W. A D gene is named only where the DNA matches it firmly. Rows give clone size only sometimes, using once, few, many, or a class for an expanded clone.

>TRBV28|NA|TRBJ1-2|NA
CASSSENDRNYGYTF
TGTGCCAGCAGCTCCGAAAACGACAGAAACTATGGCTACACCTTC
>TRBV4-1|NA|TRBJ1-3|TRBD1
CASSRIQGAPGNTIYF
TGCGCCAGCAGCCGAATTCAGGGGGCGCCTGGAAACACCATATATTTT
>TRBV6-5|few|TRBJ1-4|NA
CASSYRGRYEKLFF
TGTGCCAGCAGTTACCGCGGGCGGTATGAAAAACTGTTTTTT
>TRBV2|NA|TRBJ2-7|TRBD1
CASSETGTGWYEQYF
TGTGCCAGCAGTGAGACCGGGACAGGGTGGTACGAGCAGTACTTC
>TRBV19|NA|TRBJ2-2|TRBD2
CASSILFGGTNTGELFF
TGTGCCAGTAGTATCCTATTCGGGGGGACGAACACCGGGGAGCTGTTTTTT
>TRBV5-6|NA|TRBJ1-2|TRBD1
CASSLRDREVGGYTF
TGTGCCAGCAGCCTAAGGGACAGGGAGGTTGGTGGCTACACCTTC
>TRBV19|NA|TRBJ1-5|TRBD1
CASSIERSRGRIYSNQPQHF
TGTGCCAGTAGTATAGAACGGTCCAGGGGGCGGATCTATAGCAATCAGCCCCAGCATTTT
>TRBV27|few|TRBJ2-5|TRBD2
CASRLTSGGPLRYF
TGTGCCAGCAGACTGACTAGCGGGGGGCCCCTCCGGTACTTC
>TRBV6-2/TRBV6-3|NA|TRBJ1-2|NA
CASSYSAGRRYGYTF
TGTGCCAGCAGTTACTCGGCAGGAAGAAGATATGGCTACACCTTC
>TRBV2|NA|TRBJ2-7|TRBD2
CASSDRLAGNYEQYF
TGTGCCAGCAGTGATCGCCTAGCGGGCAACTACGAGCAGTACTTC
>TRBV5-1|NA|TRBJ2-5|TRBD1
CASSSGGQVETQYF
TGCGCCAGCAGCTCCGGGGGACAGGTAGAGACCCAGTACTTC
>TRBV30|NA|TRBJ2-7|TRBD1
CAWGKDRKSYEQYF
TGTGCCTGGGGGAAGGACAGGAAATCCTACGAGCAGTACTTC
>TRBV2|NA|TRBJ1-2|TRBD1
CASSEAQRTGGVFGGYTF
TGTGCCAGCAGTGAAGCGCAAAGGACAGGGGGCGTTTTTGGTGGCTACACCTTC
>TRBV10-3|few|TRBJ2-5|TRBD1
CAIRQGGSRSETQYF
TGTGCCATAAGACAGGGGGGAAGTCGTTCAGAGACCCAGTACTTC
>TRBV5-4|NA|TRBJ2-3|NA
CASSPPDRTDTQYF
TGTGCCAGCAGCCCGCCAGACAGGACAGATACGCAGTATTTT
>TRBV7-6|NA|TRBJ1-4|NA
CASSPYGQTTNEKLFF
TGTGCCAGCAGCCCCTACGGACAGACAACTAATGAAAAACTGTTTTTT
>TRBV30|NA|TRBJ1-5|NA
CAWSEGRDQPQHF
TGTGCCTGGAGTGAAGGCAGGGATCAGCCCCAGCATTTT
>TRBV5-4|NA|TRBJ1-1|TRBD1
CASSFRLQGARGEAFF
TGTGCCAGCAGCTTTCGCCTACAGGGGGCTAGGGGTGAAGCTTTCTTT
>TRBV11-2|NA|TRBJ1-2|TRBD1
CASSLSPGQNYGYTF
TGTGCCAGCAGCCTATCCCCGGGACAGAATTATGGCTACACCTTC
>TRBV7-8|NA|TRBJ2-7|TRBD2
CASTLREGPYEQYF
TGTGCCAGCACCCTGAGGGAGGGGCCCTACGAGCAGTACTTC
>TRBV5-5|NA|TRBJ1-6|NA
CASGGAGNSPLHF
TGTGCCAGCGGCGGGGCTGGGAATTCACCCCTCCACTTT
>TRBV5-1|NA|TRBJ2-2|TRBD2
CASSGTLESGGANTGELFF
TGCGCCAGCAGCGGGACCTTGGAGAGCGGGGGGGCGAACACCGGGGAGCTGTTTTTT